This T cell receptor (beta chain) was documented in a study of PD-1 blockade in classical Hodgkin lymphoma. Study summary: Patients had nivolumab dosed at 3 mg/kg, delivered intravenously every 2 weeks.

This clone was recorded once. Antigen unknown. Libraries were prepared by immunoSEQ multiplex PCR; TCRdb keeps only in-frame clonotypes and omits some of them. The table has approximately 60,000 clones, approximately 88% seen once. General study points: Complete responders' diversity at baseline resembled that of newly diagnosed patients. Patients starting nivolumab less than 1 year after ASCT had lower diversity and were excluded from later analyses. Newly diagnosed patients reportedly trailed healthy donors in baseline TCR diversity.

Relapses following autologous stem cell transplantation were seen in all patients, with brentuximab vedotin exposure varying. The V end lost 4 bases, the J end lost 7 bases, and 14 bases lay between the germline ends. The CDR3 spans 14 residues. The germline V gene has CDR1 MNHEY and CDR2 SVGAGI. The sequence came from a human donor with classical Hodgkin lymphoma. This specimen consisted of peripheral blood mononuclear cells (PBMCs), obtained at baseline. V usage is TRBV6-5 and J usage is TRBJ1-5, with a weak D call TRBD1 (5 bases). Here the CDR3 DNA reads TGTGCCAGCAGTTCCACAGGAAACGGGCAGCCCCAGCATTTT. Encoded protein: CASSSTGNGQPQHF.